This TCR beta chain is drawn from a study of breast tumors, draining lymph nodes, adjacent tissues. The lymph nodes were axillary draining lymph nodes from breast cancer patients. Trimming at V came to 3 bases and at J to 4 bases, leaving 10 bases not matched to a gene. Per the germline V gene, CDR1 is SGHTA and CDR2 is FQGNSA. The CDR3 extends over 19 amino acids. TCRdb reanalysed the multiplex PCR reads using MiXCR and keeps one entry per CDR3 protein. This table holds some 170,000 distinct CDR3 sequences, 25% to 40% found once. Sequenced: axillary lymph node tissue. The TCR sequence derives from a female donor with breast cancer. Some clones in this sample may be carry-over from other donors' samples. This rearrangement joins TRBV7-2 to TRBJ2-6; 12 bases fit TRBD1. This CDR3 reads CASSFTGTGGARGANVLTF. DNA of the CDR3: TGTGCCAGCAGCTTTACCGGGACAGGGGGCGCGAGAGGGGCCAACGTCCTGACTTTC.